This paragraph reports one T cell receptor beta chain. The CDR3 covers 14 residues. Per germline, CDR1 MGHRA and CDR2 YSYEKL. Trimming took off 4 bases at V and 3 bases at J, with 9 bases between the two ends. Here immunoSEQ multiplex PCR was the method, and the copy in TCRdb shows in-frame clones only, minus some. The sample lists nearly 110,000 clones; about 90% were seen once. This entry is derived from a study of T cell changes during pregnancy in multiple sclerosis. The receptor's source is a female donor in good health, enrolled as a control in a pregnancy study. The V call is TRBV4-1, the J call TRBJ2-2; D not resolved. Sequences were derived from peripheral blood, sampled in the third trimester of pregnancy. The CDR3 reads CASSPARYTGELFF. The CDR3 DNA sequence: TGCGCCAGCAGCCCCGCCAGGTACACCGGGGAGCTGTTTTTT.